This T cell receptor beta chain was recovered during a study of vaccination effects on CD4 cells after COVID-19. Study-wide findings and caveats: There was marked clonal contraction among infection- and vaccine-induced clones late after vaccination. Only a few convalescent patients and no early post-infection timepoints featured in the study.

Assay: immunoSEQ multiplex PCR; the TCRdb copy retains only in-frame clones and omits some. The sample lists around 23,000 clones; roughly 76% were seen once. Antigen-specific CD4+ T cell clonotypes were called by their expansion after viral peptide-pool culture in ViraFEST. CD4+ T cell isolation took place after approximately 11 days of culture. Every participant took two doses of the BNT162b2 or mRNA-1273 vaccine. Having tested negative for nucleocapsid antibodies, the vaccine recipients showed no prior SARS-CoV-2 infection. Comments on this clone: Antigen: not known.

The CDR3 has 14 amino acids. V lost 5 bases and J 5 bases, leaving 15 bases between the germline ends. Germline V gene sequence: CDR1 MNHEY, CDR2 SVGAGI. The clonotype comes from a human donor who received a COVID-19 vaccine. The chain uses TRBV6-5 and TRBJ1-2; D not certain. Sequenced here: CD4+ T cells from PBMCs cultured with HCoV-229E spike peptides, sampled after COVID-19 vaccination. In DNA form, the CDR3 reads TGTGCCAGCAGTCGACTCCCTAGAGGGTATGGCTACACCTTC. This gives the protein CASSRLPRGYGYTF.